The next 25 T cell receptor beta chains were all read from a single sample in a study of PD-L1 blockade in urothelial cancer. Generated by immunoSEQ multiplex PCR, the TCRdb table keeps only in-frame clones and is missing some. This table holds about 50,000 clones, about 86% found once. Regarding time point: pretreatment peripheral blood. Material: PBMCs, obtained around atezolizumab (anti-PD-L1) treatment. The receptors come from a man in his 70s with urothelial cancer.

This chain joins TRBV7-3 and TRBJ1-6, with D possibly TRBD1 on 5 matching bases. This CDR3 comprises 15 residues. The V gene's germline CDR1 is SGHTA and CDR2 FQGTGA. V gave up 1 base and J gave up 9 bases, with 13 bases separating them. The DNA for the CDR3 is TGTGCCAGCAGCTTAATGGGGGGATCGGGTTCACCCCTCCACTTT. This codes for CASSLMGGSGSPLHF.

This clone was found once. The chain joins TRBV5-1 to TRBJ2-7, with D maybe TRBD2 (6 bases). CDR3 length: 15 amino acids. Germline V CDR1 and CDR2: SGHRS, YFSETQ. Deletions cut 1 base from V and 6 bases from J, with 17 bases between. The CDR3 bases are TGCGCCAGCAGCTTGAAAGGTGGGGAGGTAGGCGAGCAGTACTTC. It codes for CASSLKGGEVGEQYF.

The CDR3 nucleotides read TGTGCCAGCAGCCAAGAAGGCAGGGGGACAGTAGCTTTCTTT. Its protein product is CASSQEGRGTVAFF. This chain joins TRBV4-2 and TRBJ1-1, with TRBD1 matching over 7 bases. J gave up 10 bases and V 0 bases, and 8 bases lay outside the gene matches. Germline-derived CDR1 and CDR2 are LGHNA and YNFKEQ. The CDR3 covers 14 residues.

In nucleotides, the CDR3 is TGTGCCAGCAGCTTATTAGGCGGGGCGAGTAATGAGCAGTTCTTC. This encodes CASSLLGGASNEQFF. The chain is built from TRBV7-3 and TRBJ2-1, with D possibly being TRBD2 (6 bases). Trimming took off 2 bases at V and 7 bases at J, with 15 bases between the two ends. Germline V CDR1 and CDR2: SGHTA, FQGTGA. The CDR3 length is 15 residues.

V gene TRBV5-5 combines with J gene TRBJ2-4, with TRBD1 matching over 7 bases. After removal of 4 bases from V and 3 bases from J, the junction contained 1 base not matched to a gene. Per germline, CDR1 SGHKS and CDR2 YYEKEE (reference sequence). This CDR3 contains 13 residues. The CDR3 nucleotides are TGTGCCAGCAGCGGGACAGACAAAAACATTCAGTACTTC. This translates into CASSGTDKNIQYF.

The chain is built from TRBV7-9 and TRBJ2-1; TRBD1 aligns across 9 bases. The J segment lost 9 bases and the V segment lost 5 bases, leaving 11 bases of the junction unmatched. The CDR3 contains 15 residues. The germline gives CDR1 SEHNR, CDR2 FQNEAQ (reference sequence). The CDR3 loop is CASSDSQGALGEQFF. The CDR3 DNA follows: TGTGCCAGCAGCGACTCACAGGGGGCCCTTGGTGAGCAGTTCTTC.

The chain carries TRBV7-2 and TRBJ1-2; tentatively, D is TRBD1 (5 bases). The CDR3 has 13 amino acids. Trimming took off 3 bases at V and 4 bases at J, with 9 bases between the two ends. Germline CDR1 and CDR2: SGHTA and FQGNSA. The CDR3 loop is CASSFTGSYGYTF. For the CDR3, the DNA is TGTGCCAGCAGCTTTACAGGAAGCTATGGCTACACCTTC.

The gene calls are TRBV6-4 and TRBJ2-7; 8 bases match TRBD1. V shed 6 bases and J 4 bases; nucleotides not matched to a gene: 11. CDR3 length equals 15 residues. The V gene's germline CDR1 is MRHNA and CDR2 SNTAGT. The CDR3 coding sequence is TGTGCCAGCAGCCCAGAAGGACAGGGTCAATACGAGCAGTACTTC. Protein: CASSPEGQGQYEQYF.

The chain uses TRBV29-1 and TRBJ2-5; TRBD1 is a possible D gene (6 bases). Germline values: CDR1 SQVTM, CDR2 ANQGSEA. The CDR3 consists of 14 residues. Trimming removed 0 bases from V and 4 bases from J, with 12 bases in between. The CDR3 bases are TGCAGCGTTGAAGACACAGGGTTGGGAGAGACCCAGTACTTC. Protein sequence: CSVEDTGLGETQYF.

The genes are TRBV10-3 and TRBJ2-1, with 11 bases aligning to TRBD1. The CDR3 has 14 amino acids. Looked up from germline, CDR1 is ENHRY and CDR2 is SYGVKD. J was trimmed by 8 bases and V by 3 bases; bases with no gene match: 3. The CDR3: CAISEGTGGYEQFF. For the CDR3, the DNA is TGTGCCATCAGTGAAGGGACAGGGGGTTATGAGCAGTTCTTC.

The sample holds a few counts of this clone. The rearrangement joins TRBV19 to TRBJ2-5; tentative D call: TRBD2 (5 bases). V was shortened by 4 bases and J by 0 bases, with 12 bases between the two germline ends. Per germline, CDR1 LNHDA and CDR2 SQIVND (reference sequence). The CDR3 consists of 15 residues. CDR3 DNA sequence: TGTGCCAGTAGTAGGGTCAGAGGGCACCAAGAGACCCAGTACTTC. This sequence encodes CASSRVRGHQETQYF.

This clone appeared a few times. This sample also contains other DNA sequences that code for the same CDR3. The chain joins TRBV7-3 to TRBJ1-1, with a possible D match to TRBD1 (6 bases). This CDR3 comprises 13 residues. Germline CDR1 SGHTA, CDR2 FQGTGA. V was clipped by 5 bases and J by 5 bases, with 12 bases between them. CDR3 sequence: CASSLRGGTEAFF. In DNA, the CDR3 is TGTGCCAGCAGCCTAAGGGGGGGAACTGAAGCTTTCTTT.

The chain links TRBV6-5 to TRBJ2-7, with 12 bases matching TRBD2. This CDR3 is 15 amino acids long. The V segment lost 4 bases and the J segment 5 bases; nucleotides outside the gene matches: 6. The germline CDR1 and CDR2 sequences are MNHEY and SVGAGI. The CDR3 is CASSFNGLAGHEQYF. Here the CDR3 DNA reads TGTGCCAGCAGTTTCAACGGACTAGCGGGACACGAGCAGTACTTC.

CDR3 region: CASSQQGLDGYTF. As DNA, the CDR3 is TGTGCCAGCTCGCAGCAGGGTTTGGATGGCTACACCTTC. This chain joins TRBV18 and TRBJ1-2, with TRBD1 as a possible D gene (5 bases). This CDR3 is built from 13 residues. The V end was cut by 6 bases, the J end by 6 bases, with 14 bases between. The germline CDR1 and CDR2 sequences are KGHSH and LQKENI.

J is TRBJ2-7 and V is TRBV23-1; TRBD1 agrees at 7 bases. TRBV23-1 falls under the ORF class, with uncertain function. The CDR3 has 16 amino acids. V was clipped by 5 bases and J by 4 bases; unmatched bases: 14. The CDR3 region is CASSFNRDSSRYEQYF. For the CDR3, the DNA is TGCGCCAGCAGTTTCAACCGGGACAGCTCACGGTACGAGCAGTACTTC.

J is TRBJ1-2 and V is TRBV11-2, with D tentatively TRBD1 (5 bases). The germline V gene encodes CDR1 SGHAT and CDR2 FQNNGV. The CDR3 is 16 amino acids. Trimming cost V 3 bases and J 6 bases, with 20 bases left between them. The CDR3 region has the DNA TGTGCCAGCAGCTTGGTTCAGGGAATCCTTAGTGATGGCTACACCTTC. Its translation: CASSLVQGILSDGYTF. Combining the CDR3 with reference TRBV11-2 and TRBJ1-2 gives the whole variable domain EAGVAQSPRYKIIEKRQSVAFWCNPISGHATLYWYQQILGQGPKLLIQFQNNGVVDDSQLPKDRFSAERLKGVDSTLKIQPAKLEDSAVYLCASSLVQGILSDGYTFGSGTRLTVV.

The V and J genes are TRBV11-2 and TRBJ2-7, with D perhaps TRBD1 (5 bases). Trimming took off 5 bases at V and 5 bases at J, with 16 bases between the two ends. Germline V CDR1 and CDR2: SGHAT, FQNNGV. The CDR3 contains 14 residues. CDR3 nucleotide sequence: TGTGCCAGCAGCCCCCTTTGGGGCTTGAACGAGCAGTACTTC. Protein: CASSPLWGLNEQYF.

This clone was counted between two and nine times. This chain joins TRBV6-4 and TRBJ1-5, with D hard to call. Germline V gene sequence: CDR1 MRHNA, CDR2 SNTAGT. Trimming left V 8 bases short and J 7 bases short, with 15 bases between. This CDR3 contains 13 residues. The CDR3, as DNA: TGTGCCAGCGCCGGCGAGGAGAACCAGCCCCAGCATTTT. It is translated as CASAGEENQPQHF.

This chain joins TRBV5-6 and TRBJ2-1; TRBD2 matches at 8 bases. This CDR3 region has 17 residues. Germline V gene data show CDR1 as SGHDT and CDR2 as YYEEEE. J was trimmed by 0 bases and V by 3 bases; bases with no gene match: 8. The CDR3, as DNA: TGTGCCAGCAGCTACCGGGGGAGCGGGAGCTCCTACAATGAGCAGTTCTTC. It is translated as CASSYRGSGSSYNEQFF.

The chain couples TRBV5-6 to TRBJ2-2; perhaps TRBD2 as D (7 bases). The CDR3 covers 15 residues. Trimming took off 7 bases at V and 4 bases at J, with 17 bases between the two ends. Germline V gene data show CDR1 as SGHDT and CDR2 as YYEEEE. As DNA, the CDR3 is TGTGCCAGCCTCCGGGGGGCGCGGGGCACCGGGGAGCTGTTTTTT. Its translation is CASLRGARGTGELFF.

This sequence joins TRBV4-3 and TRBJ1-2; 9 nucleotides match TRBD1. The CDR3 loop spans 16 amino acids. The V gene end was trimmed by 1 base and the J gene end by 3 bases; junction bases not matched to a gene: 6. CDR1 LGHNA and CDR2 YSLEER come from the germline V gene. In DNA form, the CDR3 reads TGCGCCAGCAGCCAAGGGAGGACAGGGGAGCACTATGGCTACACCTTC. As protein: CASSQGRTGEHYGYTF.

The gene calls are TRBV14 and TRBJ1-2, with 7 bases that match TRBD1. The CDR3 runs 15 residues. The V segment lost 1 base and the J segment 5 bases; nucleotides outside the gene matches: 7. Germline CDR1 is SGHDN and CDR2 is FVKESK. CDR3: CASSQGQGLQYGYTF. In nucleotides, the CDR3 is TGTGCCAGCAGCCAAGGACAGGGACTCCAATATGGCTACACCTTC. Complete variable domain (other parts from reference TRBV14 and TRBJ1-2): EAGVTQFPSHSVIEKGQTVTLRCDPISGHDNLYWYRRVMGKEIKFLLHFVKESKQDESGMPNNRFLAERTGGTYSTLKVQPAELEDSGVYFCASSQGQGLQYGYTFGSGTRLTVV.

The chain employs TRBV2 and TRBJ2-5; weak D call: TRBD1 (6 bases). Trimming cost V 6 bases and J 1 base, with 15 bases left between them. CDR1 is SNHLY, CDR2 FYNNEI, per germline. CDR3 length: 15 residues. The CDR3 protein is CASRGVGGFQETQYF. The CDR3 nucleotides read TGTGCCAGCAGGGGGGTTGGGGGCTTCCAAGAGACCCAGTACTTC.

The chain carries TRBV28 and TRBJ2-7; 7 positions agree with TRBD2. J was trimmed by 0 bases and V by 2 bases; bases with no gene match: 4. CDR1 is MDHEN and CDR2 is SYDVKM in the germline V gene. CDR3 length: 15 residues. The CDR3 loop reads CASSLGGSHSYEQYF. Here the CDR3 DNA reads TGTGCCAGCAGTTTAGGCGGGAGCCACTCCTACGAGCAGTACTTC.

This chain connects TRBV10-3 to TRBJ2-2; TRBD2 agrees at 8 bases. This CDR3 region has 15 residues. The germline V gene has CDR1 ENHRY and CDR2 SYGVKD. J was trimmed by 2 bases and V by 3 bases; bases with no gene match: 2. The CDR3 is CAISDLAGNTGELFF. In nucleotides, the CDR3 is TGTGCCATCAGTGATCTAGCGGGCAACACCGGGGAGCTGTTTTTT.